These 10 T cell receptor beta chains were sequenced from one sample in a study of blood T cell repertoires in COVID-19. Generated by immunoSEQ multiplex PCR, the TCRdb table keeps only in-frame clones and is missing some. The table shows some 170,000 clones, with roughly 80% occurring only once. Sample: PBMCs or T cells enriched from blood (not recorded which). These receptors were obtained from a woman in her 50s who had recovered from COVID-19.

CDR3 bases: TGTGCCAGCAGTCGGGGGGGTCTAGCGGGCCACCAAGAGACCCAGTACTTC. This translates into CASSRGGLAGHQETQYF. The V call is TRBV7-9, the J call TRBJ2-5, with 8 bases matching TRBD2. Trimming at V came to 6 bases and at J to 0 bases, leaving 12 bases not matched to a gene. The germline gives CDR1 SEHNR, CDR2 FQNEAQ (reference sequence). The CDR3 is made up of 17 amino acids.

CDR3 in amino acids: CASRWTGVNSPLHF. DNA for the CDR3: TGTGCCAGCAGATGGACAGGGGTGAATTCACCCCTCCACTTT. V gene TRBV27 combines with J gene TRBJ1-6, with 9 nucleotides matching TRBD1. The CDR3 is 14 amino acids. Germline V gene data show CDR1 as MNHEY and CDR2 as SMNVEV (reference sequence). Unmatched junction bases numbered 4, after V lost 6 bases and J lost 7 bases.

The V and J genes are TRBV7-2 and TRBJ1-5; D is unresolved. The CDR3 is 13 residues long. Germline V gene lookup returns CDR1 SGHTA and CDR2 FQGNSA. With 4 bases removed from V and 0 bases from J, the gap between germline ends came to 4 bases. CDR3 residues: CASSYFSNQPQHF. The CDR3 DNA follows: TGTGCCAGCAGCTACTTTAGCAATCAGCCCCAGCATTTT.

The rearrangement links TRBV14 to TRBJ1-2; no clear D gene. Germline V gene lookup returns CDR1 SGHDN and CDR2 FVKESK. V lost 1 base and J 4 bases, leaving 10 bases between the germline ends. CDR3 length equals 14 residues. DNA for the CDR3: TGTGCCAGCAGCCAAGTCGCGCCAGGCTATGGCTACACCTTC. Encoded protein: CASSQVAPGYGYTF.

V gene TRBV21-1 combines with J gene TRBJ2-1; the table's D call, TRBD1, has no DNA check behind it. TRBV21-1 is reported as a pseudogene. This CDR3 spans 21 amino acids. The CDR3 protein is CASSKTSTAADRPLQDNEQFF. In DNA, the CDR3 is TGTGCCAGCAGCAAAACCAGTACGGCAGCGGACAGGCCCCTCCAGGACAATGAGCAGTTCTTC.

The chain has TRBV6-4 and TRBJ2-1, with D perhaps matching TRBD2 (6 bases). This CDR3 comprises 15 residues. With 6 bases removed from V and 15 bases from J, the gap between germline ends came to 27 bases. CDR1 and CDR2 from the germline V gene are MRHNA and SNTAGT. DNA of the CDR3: TGTGCCAGCAGCCCCGAAGGCGGCGGGATGCCTCCCCCGTTCTTC. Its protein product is CASSPEGGGMPPPFF.

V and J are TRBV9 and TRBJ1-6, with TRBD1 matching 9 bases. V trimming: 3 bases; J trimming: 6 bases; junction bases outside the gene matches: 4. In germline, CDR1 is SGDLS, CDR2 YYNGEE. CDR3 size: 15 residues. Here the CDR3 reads CASSEQGAGNSPLHF. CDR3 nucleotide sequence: TGTGCCAGCAGCGAACAGGGGGCCGGTAATTCACCCCTCCACTTT.

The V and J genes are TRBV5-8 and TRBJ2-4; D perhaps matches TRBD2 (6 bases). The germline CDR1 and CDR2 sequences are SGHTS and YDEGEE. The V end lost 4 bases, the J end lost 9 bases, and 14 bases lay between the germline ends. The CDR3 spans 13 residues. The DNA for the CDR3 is TGTGCCAGCAGCACCGGGGGATGGGGCATTCAGTACTTC. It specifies CASSTGGWGIQYF.

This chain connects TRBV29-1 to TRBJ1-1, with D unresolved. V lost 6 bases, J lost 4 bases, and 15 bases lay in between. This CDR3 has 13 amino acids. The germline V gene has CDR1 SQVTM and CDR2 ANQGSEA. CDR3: CSVNSRSGTEAFF. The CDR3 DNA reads TGCAGCGTGAATTCTAGGTCCGGCACTGAAGCTTTCTTT.

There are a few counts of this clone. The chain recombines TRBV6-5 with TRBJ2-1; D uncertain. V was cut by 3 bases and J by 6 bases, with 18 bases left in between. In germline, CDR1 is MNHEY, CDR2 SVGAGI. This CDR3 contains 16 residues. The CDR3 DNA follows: TGTGCCAGCAGTTATTCTGAATACCGGGTGGGCAATGAGCAGTTCTTC. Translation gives CASSYSEYRVGNEQFF.